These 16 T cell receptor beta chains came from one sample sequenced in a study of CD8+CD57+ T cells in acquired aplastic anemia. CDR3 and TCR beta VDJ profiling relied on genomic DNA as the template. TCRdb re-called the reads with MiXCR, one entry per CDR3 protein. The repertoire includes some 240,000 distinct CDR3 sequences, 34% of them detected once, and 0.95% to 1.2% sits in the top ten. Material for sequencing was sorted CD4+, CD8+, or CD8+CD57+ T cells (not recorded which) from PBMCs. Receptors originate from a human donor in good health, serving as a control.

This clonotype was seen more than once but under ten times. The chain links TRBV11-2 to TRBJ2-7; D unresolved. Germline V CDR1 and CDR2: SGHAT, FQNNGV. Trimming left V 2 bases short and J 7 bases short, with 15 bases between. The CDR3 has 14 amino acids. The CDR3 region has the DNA TGTGCCAGCAGCTTAAGTTGGGCTTATCGGGAGCAGTACTTC. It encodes CASSLSWAYREQYF.

CDR3 sequence reads: CASSQGEGGNGGYEQYF. The CDR3 DNA sequence: TGCGCCAGCAGCCAAGGAGAGGGTGGCAACGGGGGCTACGAGCAGTACTTC. The rearrangement links TRBV4-1 to TRBJ2-7; D perhaps matches TRBD2 (6 bases). This CDR3 has 17 amino acids. Germline assignment: CDR1 MGHRA and CDR2 YSYEKL. Trimming shortened V by 1 base and J by 3 bases, and 19 bases separated the two germline ends.

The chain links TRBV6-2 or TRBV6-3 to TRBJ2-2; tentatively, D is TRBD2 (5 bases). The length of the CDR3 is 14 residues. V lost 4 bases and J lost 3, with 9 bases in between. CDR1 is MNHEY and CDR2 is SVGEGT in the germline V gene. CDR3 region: CASSSRRDTGELFF. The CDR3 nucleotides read TGTGCCAGCAGTTCACGGCGGGACACCGGGGAGCTGTTTTTT.

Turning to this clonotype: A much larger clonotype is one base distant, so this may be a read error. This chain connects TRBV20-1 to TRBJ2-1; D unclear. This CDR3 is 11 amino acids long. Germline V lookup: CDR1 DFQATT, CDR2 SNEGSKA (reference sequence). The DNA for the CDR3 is TGCAGTGCAATGGCATTTAATGGGCAGTTCTTC. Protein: CSAMAFNGQFF.

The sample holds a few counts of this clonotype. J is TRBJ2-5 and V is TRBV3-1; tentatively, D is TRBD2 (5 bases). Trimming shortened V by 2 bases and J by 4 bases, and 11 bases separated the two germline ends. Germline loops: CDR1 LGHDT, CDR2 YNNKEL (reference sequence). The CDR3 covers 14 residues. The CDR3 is CASSQRAGSETQYF. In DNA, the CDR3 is TGTGCCAGCAGCCAAAGGGCGGGCTCAGAGACCCAGTACTTC.

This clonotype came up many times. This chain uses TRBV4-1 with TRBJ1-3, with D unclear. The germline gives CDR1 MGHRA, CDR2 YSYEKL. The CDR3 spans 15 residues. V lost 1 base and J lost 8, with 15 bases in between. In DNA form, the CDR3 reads TGCGCCAGCAGCCAAGTGGGATCGCGAGGAGACACCATATATTTT. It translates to CASSQVGSRGDTIYF.

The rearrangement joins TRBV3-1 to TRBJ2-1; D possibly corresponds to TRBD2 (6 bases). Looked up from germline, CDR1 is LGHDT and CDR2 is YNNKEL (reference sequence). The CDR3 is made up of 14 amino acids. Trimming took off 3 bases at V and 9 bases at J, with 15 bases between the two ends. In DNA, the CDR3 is TGTGCCAGCAGCCATCTTCGTTGGGGAGGTGAGCAGTTCTTC. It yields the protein CASSHLRWGGEQFF.

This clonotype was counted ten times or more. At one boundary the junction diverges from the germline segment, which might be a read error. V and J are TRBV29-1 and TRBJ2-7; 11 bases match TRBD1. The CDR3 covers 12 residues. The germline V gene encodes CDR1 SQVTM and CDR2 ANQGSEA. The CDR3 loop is CSVQAGTGGRDF. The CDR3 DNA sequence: TGCAGCGTCCAGGCCGGGACAGGGGGGAGAGACTTC.

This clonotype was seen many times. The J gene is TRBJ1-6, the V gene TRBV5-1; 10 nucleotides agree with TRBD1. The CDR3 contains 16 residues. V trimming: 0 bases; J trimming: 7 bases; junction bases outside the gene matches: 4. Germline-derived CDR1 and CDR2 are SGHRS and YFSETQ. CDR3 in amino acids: CASSLGGQGNNSPLHF. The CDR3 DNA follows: TGCGCCAGCAGCTTGGGGGGACAGGGGAACAATTCACCCCTCCACTTT.

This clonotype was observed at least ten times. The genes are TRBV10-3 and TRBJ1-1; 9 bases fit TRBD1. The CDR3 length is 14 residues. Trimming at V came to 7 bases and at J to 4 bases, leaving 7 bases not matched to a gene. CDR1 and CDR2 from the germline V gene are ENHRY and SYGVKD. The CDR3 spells CAITPDRGSTEAFF. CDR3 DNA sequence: TGTGCCATCACACCAGACAGGGGGAGCACTGAAGCTTTCTTT.

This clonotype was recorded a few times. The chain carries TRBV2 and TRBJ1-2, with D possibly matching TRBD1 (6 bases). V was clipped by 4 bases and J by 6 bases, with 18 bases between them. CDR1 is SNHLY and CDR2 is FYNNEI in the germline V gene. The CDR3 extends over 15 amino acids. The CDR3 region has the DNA TGTGCCAGCAGTGCAGGCACAGGGCCCTCAAATGGCTACACCTTC. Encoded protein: CASSAGTGPSNGYTF. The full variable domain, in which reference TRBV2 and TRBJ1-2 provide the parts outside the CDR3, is EPEVTQTPSHQVTQMGQEVILRCVPISNHLYFYWYRQILGQKVEFLVSFYNNEISEKSEIFDDQFSVERPDGSNFTLKIRSTKLEDSAMYFCASSAGTGPSNGYTFGSGTRLTVV.

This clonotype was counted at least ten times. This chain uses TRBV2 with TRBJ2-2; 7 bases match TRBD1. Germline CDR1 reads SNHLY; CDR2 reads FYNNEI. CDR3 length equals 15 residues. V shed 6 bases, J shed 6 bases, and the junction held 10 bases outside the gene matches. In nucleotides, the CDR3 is TGTGCCAGCAGCGAGGGACAGCATTGGTCCGGGGAGCTGTTTTTT. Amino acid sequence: CASSEGQHWSGELFF.

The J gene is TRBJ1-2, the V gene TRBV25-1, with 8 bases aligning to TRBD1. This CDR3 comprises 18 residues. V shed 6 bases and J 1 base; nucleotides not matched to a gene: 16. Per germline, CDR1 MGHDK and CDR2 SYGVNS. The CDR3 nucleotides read TGTGCCAGCAGCCAAGATCGACAGGGGAGTTTTTATAACTATGGCTACACCTTC. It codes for CASSQDRQGSFYNYGYTF.

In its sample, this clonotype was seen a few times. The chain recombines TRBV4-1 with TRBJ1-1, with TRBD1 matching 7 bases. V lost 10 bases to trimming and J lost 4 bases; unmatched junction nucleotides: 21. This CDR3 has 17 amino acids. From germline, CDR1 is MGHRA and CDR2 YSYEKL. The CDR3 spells CATGGMFTRQGGTEAFF. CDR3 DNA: TGCGCCACGGGGGGAATGTTCACTAGACAGGGCGGCACTGAAGCTTTCTTT.

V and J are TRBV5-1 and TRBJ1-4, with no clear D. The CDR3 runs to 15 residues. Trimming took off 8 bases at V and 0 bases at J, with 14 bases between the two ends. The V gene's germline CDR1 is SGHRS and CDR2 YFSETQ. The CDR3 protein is CARLLDSATNEKLFF. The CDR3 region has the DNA TGCGCCAGACTCCTGGACTCTGCAACTAATGAAAAACTGTTTTTT.

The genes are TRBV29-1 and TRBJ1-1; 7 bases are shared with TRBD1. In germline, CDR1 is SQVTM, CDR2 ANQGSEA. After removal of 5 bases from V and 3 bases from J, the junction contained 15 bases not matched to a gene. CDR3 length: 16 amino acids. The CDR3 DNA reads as TGCAGCGTTCCCCGACCCAAGGGGGCAGGTGACACTGAAGCTTTCTTT. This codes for CSVPRPKGAGDTEAFF.